The 2 T cell receptor beta chains below come from one sample, sequenced in a study of beta chain features in type 1 diabetes. The isolated RNA, all of it, was reverse transcribed, so expressed TCRB transcripts were what got sequenced. Assay: immunoSEQ multiplex PCR; the TCRdb copy retains only in-frame clones and omits some. Of 65,000 to 100,000 clones in the sample, about a third were seen once. Sequences were obtained from stem cell memory CD4+ T cells from blood. The source is a woman aged 18 to 35 in good health.

The chain combines TRBV5-1 with TRBJ2-1; tentatively, D is TRBD1 (5 bases). The CDR3 extends over 15 amino acids. Germline V CDR1 and CDR2: SGHRS, YFSETQ. Trimming left V 2 bases short and J 1 base short, with 10 bases between. The CDR3 nucleotides are TGCGCCAGCAGCTTAAGTCAGGGTTCCTACAATGAGCAGTTCTTC. Translation: CASSLSQGSYNEQFF. Drawing the rest from reference TRBV5-1 and TRBJ2-1, the complete variable domain is KAGVTQTPRYLIKTRGQQVTLSCSPISGHRSVSWYQQTPGQGLQFLFEYFSETQRNKGNFPGRFSGRQFSNSRSEMNVSTLELGDSALYLCASSLSQGSYNEQFFGPGTRLTVL.

The chain is built from TRBV11-2 and TRBJ2-6; 7 bases match TRBD2. V lost 5 bases, J lost 3 bases, and 1 base stayed unmatched. The length of the CDR3 is 14 residues. Germline V gives CDR1 SGHAT, CDR2 FQNNGV. The CDR3 loop reads CASSRGDGANVLTF. In nucleotides, the CDR3 is TGTGCCAGCAGCCGGGGGGATGGGGCCAACGTCCTGACTTTC.